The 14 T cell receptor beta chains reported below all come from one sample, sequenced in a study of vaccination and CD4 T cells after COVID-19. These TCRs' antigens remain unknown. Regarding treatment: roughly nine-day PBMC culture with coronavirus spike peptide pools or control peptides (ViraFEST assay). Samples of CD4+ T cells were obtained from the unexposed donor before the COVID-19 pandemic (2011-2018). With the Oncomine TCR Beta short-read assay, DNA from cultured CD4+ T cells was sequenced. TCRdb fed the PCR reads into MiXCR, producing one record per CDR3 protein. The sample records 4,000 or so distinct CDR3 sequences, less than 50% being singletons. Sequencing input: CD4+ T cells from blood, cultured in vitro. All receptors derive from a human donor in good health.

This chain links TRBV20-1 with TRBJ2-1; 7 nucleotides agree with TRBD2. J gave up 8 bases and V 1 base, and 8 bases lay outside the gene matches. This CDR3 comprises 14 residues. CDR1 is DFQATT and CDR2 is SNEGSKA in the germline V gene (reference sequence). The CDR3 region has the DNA TGCAGTGCTAGAGGGGGAGGGGATGGCTATGAGCAGTTCTTC. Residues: CSARGGGDGYEQFF.

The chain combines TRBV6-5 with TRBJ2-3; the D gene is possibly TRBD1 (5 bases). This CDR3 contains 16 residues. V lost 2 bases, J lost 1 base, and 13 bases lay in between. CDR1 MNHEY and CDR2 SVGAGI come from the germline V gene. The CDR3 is CASSYVQGWRTDTQYF. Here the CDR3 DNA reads TGTGCCAGCAGTTACGTCCAGGGTTGGCGCACAGATACGCAGTATTTT.

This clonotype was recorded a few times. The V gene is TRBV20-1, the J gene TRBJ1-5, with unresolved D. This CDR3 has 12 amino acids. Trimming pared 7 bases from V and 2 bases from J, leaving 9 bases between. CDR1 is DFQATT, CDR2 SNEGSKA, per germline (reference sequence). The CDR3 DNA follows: TGCAGTGTCGGGATCGGCAATCAGCCCCAGCATTTT. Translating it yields CSVGIGNQPQHF.

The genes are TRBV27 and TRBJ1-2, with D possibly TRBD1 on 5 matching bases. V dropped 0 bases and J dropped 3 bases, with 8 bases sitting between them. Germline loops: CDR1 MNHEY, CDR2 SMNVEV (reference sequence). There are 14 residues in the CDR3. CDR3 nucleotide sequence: TGTGCCAGCAGTTTATCCCGGGACCACTATGGCTACACCTTC. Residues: CASSLSRDHYGYTF.

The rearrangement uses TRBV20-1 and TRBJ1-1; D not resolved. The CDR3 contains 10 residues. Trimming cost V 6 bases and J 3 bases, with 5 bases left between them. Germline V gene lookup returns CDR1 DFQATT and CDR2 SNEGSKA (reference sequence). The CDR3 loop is CSATHTEAFF. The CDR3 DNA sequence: TGCAGTGCCACCCACACTGAAGCTTTCTTT.

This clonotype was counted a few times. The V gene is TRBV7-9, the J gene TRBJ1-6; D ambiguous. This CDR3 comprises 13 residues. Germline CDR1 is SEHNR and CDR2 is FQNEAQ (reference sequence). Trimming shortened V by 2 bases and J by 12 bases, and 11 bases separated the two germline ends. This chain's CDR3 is CASSLREGLPLHF. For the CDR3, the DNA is TGTGCCAGCAGCTTAAGAGAGGGTCTACCCCTCCACTTT.

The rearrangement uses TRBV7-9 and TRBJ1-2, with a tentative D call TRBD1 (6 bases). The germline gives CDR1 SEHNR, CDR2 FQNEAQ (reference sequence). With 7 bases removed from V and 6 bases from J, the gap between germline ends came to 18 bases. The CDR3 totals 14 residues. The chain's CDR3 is CASNIQGGVDGYTF. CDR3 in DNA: TGTGCCAGCAACATACAGGGTGGAGTTGATGGCTACACCTTC.

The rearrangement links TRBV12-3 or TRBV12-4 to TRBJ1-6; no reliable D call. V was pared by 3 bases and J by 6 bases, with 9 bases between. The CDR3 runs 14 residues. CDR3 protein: CASSFTDSNSPLHF. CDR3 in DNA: TGTGCCAGCAGTTTCACAGACTCTAATTCACCCCTCCACTTT.

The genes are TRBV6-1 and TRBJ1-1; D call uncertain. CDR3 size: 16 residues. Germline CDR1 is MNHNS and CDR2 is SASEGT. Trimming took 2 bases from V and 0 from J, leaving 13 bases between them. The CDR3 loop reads CASSEWAALMNTEAFF. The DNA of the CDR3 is TGTGCCAGCAGTGAATGGGCAGCTCTTATGAACACTGAAGCTTTCTTT.

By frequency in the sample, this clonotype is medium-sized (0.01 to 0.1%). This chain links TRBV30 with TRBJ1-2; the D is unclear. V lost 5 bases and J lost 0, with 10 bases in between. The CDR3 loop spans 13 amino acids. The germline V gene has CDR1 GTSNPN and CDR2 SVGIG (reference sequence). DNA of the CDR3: TGTGCCTGGGCCCTGCAGGCTAACTATGGCTACACCTTC. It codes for CAWALQANYGYTF.

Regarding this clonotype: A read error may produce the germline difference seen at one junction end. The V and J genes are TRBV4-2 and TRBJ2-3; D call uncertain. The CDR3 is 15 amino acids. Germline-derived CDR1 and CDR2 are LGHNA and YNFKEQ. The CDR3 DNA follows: TGTGCCAGCAGCCAAATCTCCGGTAGCACGGATACGCAGTATTTT. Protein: CASSQISGSTDTQYF.

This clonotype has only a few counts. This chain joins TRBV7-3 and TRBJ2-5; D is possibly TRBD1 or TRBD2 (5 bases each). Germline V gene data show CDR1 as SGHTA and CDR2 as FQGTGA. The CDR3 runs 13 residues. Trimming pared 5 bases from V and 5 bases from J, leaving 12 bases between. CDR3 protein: CASSLWDGETQYF. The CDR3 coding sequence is TGTGCCAGCAGCCTCTGGGACGGGGAGACCCAGTACTTC.

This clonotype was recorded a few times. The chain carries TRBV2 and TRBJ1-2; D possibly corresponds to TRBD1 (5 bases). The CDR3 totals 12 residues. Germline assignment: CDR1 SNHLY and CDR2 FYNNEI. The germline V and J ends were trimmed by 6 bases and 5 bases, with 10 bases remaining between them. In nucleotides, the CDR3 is TGTGCCAGCAGGCGACAGTTGTATGGCTACACCTTC. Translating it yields CASRRQLYGYTF.

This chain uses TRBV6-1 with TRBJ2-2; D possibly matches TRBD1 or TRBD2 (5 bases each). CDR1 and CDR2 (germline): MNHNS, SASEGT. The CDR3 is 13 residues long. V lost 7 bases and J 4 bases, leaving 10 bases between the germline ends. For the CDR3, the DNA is TGTGCCAGCAATCCGGGGCCCACCGGGGAGCTGTTTTTT. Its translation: CASNPGPTGELFF.